One and the same sample provided the 25 T cell receptor beta chains below, sequenced in a study of blood T cell repertoires in COVID-19. Profiled with immunoSEQ multiplex PCR; TCRdb holds only in-frame clones, not every one. Of approximately 120,000 clones in the sample, 75% to 85% were seen once. Sample: peripheral blood. The receptors come from a woman older than 75 with active or convalescent COVID-19.

The CDR3 DNA reads as TGTGCCAACATCCGGGACAGGTGGGGCTCCTACGAGCAGTACTTC. It encodes CANIRDRWGSYEQYF. The chain links TRBV27 to TRBJ2-7; 8 bases map to TRBD1. This CDR3 is built from 15 residues. V lost 10 bases, J lost 0 bases, and 11 bases stayed unmatched. Germline CDR1 is MNHEY and CDR2 is SMNVEV (reference sequence).

This clone was seen a handful of times. The rearrangement uses TRBV2 and TRBJ2-7, with 8 bases identical to TRBD2. Germline V CDR1 and CDR2: SNHLY, FYNNEI. Trimming at V came to 5 bases and at J to 2 bases, leaving 5 bases not matched to a gene. This CDR3 comprises 14 residues. This CDR3 reads CASSLLLAAYEQYF. CDR3 nucleotide sequence: TGTGCCAGCAGTCTTCTACTAGCGGCCTACGAGCAGTACTTC.

V and J are TRBV5-1 and TRBJ1-2; tentative D call: TRBD1 (6 bases). CDR1 is SGHRS, CDR2 YFSETQ, per germline. This CDR3 comprises 15 residues. V was trimmed by 5 bases and J by 4 bases, leaving 18 bases between them. The CDR3 coding sequence is TGCGCCAGCAGACTGGACGGACAGCCTGCCTATGGCTACACCTTC. It is translated as CASRLDGQPAYGYTF.

J is TRBJ1-4 and V is TRBV3-1 (or the pseudogene TRBV3-2), with D uncertain. V lost 5 bases, J lost 7 bases, and 8 bases lay in between. The CDR3 spans 12 residues. The V gene's germline CDR1 is LGHDT and CDR2 YNNKEL (reference sequence). The CDR3: CASSFASEKLFF. Here the CDR3 DNA reads TGTGCCAGCAGCTTCGCGAGTGAAAAACTGTTTTTT.

CDR3 sequence (DNA): TGTGCCAGCAGCTTAAGCAGGGGTGAGGATACGCAGTATTTT. Translating it yields CASSLSRGEDTQYF. V and J are TRBV7-3 and TRBJ2-3; the D gene is possibly TRBD1 (6 bases). The V end was cut by 1 base, the J end by 6 bases, with 11 bases between. The CDR3 spans 14 residues. CDR1 and CDR2 from the germline V gene are SGHTA and FQGTGA. The full variable domain, in which reference TRBV7-3 and TRBJ2-3 provide the parts outside the CDR3, is GAGVSQTPSNKVTEKGKYVELRCDPISGHTALYWYRQSLGQGPEFLIYFQGTGAADDSGLPNDRFFAVRPEGSVSTLKIQRTERGDSAVYLCASSLSRGEDTQYFGPGTRLTVL.

The rearrangement joins TRBV24-1 to TRBJ2-1; D is perhaps TRBD1 (6 bases). The V end lost 4 bases, the J end lost 3 bases, and 9 bases lay between the germline ends. This CDR3 spans 14 amino acids. CDR1 and CDR2 (germline): KGHDR, SFDVKD. The CDR3 coding sequence is TGTGCCACCAGTGACGAACAGGGCTACAATGAGCAGTTCTTC. Its translation: CATSDEQGYNEQFF.

The chain links TRBV19 to TRBJ2-7; 8 nucleotides match TRBD1. Germline V gene lookup returns CDR1 LNHDA and CDR2 SQIVND (reference sequence). The ends lost 7 bases at V and 4 bases at J; junction bases unmatched: 12. CDR3 size: 15 residues. This CDR3 is CASTAGVRGRYEQYF. CDR3 sequence (DNA): TGTGCCAGTACCGCCGGGGTCAGGGGGCGGTACGAGCAGTACTTC.

V usage is TRBV7-3 and J usage is TRBJ1-4, with D perhaps matching TRBD1 (6 bases). Germline-derived CDR1 and CDR2 are SGHTA and FQGTGA. The CDR3 consists of 15 residues. The V and J ends lost 2 bases and 6 bases respectively, with 13 bases between them. CDR3 in DNA: TGTGCCAGCAGCTTATCCGGGACACAGGATGAAAAACTGTTTTTT. Translated, it gives CASSLSGTQDEKLFF.

The J gene is TRBJ1-6, the V gene TRBV23-1; possibly TRBD1 for D (6 bases). TRBV23-1 is filed as an ORF, its function uncertain. The CDR3 length is 15 residues. V was cut by 0 bases and J by 11 bases, with 14 bases left in between. For the CDR3, the DNA is TGCGCCAGCAGTCAATCGACCAGGGGCCCGCCACCCCTCCACTTT. It translates to CASSQSTRGPPPLHF.

This clone was observed once. This chain joins TRBV21-1 and TRBJ2-3; the table's D call TRBD2 went unverified against the DNA. TRBV21-1 is deemed a pseudogene. CDR3 length equals 18 residues. CDR3 DNA sequence: TGTGCCAGCAGCAAAGCGCAAGGACTAGCGGGAGAGGAAGATACGCAGTATTTT. Its translation is CASSKAQGLAGEEDTQYF.

The chain has TRBV7-3 and TRBJ1-1; maybe TRBD1 (6 bases). The CDR3 runs 15 residues. The V and J ends lost 5 bases and 1 base respectively, with 14 bases between them. CDR1 SGHTA and CDR2 FQGTGA come from the germline V gene. This chain's CDR3 is CASSPTGQRNTEAFF. The DNA for the CDR3 is TGTGCCAGCAGCCCAACTGGACAGCGGAACACTGAAGCTTTCTTT.

The genes are TRBV7-3 and TRBJ2-3; the D gene is possibly TRBD1 (6 bases). CDR3 length: 15 amino acids. The germline V gene encodes CDR1 SGHTA and CDR2 FQGTGA. V lost 4 bases, J lost 3 bases, and 14 bases lay in between. The CDR3 nucleotides are TGTGCCAGCAGCTCCTCAGGGGTTGGGACAGATACGCAGTATTTT. As protein: CASSSSGVGTDTQYF.

This clone showed up just once. The CDR3 DNA reads as TGTGCCAGCAGCTTGGTTGAGGGAACGCAGTATTTT. Residues: CASSLVEGTQYF. The genes are TRBV5-4 and TRBJ2-3; D may be TRBD2 (5 bases). The ends were cut back, 0 bases at V and 9 bases at J, with 8 bases in the middle. Germline CDR1 is SGHNT and CDR2 is YYREEE (reference sequence). This CDR3 region has 12 residues.

Here the CDR3 DNA reads TGTGCCAGCAGCCTAGGGACTAGCGGGAAGAGAGAGACCCAGTACTTC. Its protein is CASSLGTSGKRETQYF. The chain is built from TRBV9 and TRBJ2-5; TRBD2 aligns across 13 bases. CDR1 is SGDLS, CDR2 YYNGEE, per germline. With 4 bases clipped from V and 4 bases from J, the junction kept 7 bases outside the gene matches. The CDR3 extends over 16 amino acids. Full variable domain (outside the CDR3, taken from reference TRBV9 and TRBJ2-5): DSGVTQTPKHLITATGQRVTLRCSPRSGDLSVYWYQQSLDQGLQFLIQYYNGEERAKGNILERFSAQQFPDLHSELNLSSLELGDSALYFCASSLGTSGKRETQYFGPGTRLLVL.

The chain joins TRBV5-1 to TRBJ1-1; the D gene is possibly TRBD1 (5 bases). Germline assignment: CDR1 SGHRS and CDR2 YFSETQ. V lost 3 bases, J lost 5 bases, and 14 bases lay in between. The CDR3 is 14 amino acids. CDR3 loop: CASSSQGDATEAFF. The CDR3 DNA sequence: TGCGCCAGCAGCTCCCAGGGCGATGCGACTGAAGCTTTCTTT.

This chain links TRBV27 with TRBJ1-6; D is perhaps TRBD1 (6 bases). CDR1 is MNHEY and CDR2 is SMNVEV in the germline V gene (reference sequence). V was cut by 3 bases and J by 7 bases, with 16 bases left in between. This CDR3 contains 16 residues. As DNA, the CDR3 is TGTGCCAGCAGTTTTGACAGCATAACAGGGAATTCACCCCTCCACTTT. This gives the protein CASSFDSITGNSPLHF.

The chain is built from TRBV27 and TRBJ1-1; D possibly corresponds to TRBD1 (5 bases). Deletions cut 5 bases from V and 7 bases from J, with 17 bases between. Per the germline V gene, CDR1 is MNHEY and CDR2 is SMNVEV (reference sequence). The CDR3 covers 14 residues. The CDR3: CASSLNQGFGEAFF. CDR3 nucleotides: TGTGCCAGCAGTCTAAATCAGGGTTTCGGTGAAGCTTTCTTT.

Points on this clone: At one end the junction does not follow the germline gene, possibly because of a read error. The chain links TRBV7-9 to TRBJ1-4; TRBD1 is a possible D gene (6 bases). CDR1 is SEHNR, CDR2 FQNEAQ, per germline (reference sequence). The CDR3 covers 18 residues. The CDR3: CASSSGRSRGGSNEKLFF. The CDR3 DNA follows: TGTGCCAGCAGCTCGGGCCGGAGCAGGGGCGGGTCTAACGAAAAACTGTTTTTT.

The chain couples TRBV5-6 to TRBJ1-3, with a tentative D call TRBD1 (6 bases). Trimming took off 3 bases at V and 0 bases at J, with 13 bases between the two ends. This CDR3 is 16 amino acids long. Germline V CDR1 and CDR2: SGHDT, YYEEEE. The CDR3 DNA reads as TGTGCCAGCAGCTCCCGGGGACATACCTCTGGAAACACCATATATTTT. This encodes CASSSRGHTSGNTIYF.

The chain links TRBV4-2 to TRBJ2-5; TRBD1 aligns across 9 bases. J lost 13 bases, V lost 0 bases, and 12 bases had no gene match. The CDR3 is made up of 15 amino acids. From germline, CDR1 is LGHNA and CDR2 YNFKEQ. This chain's CDR3 is CASSQDIPPTGGTYF. The CDR3 coding sequence is TGTGCCAGCAGCCAAGATATTCCCCCGACAGGGGGGACGTACTTC.

This clone was seen only once. The chain links TRBV6-6 to TRBJ1-2, with TRBD1 matching 8 bases. This CDR3 is 13 amino acids long. Germline CDR1 is MNHNY and CDR2 is SVGAGI (reference sequence). V was clipped by 2 bases and J by 8 bases; unmatched bases: 4. This CDR3 is CASSYGQGGGYTF. CDR3 nucleotide sequence: TGTGCCAGCAGTTACGGACAGGGCGGCGGCTACACCTTC.

This clone was counted only a few times. The rearrangement uses TRBV25-1 and TRBJ1-1; a weak D match, TRBD1 (6 bases). Germline lookup yields CDR1 MGHDK and CDR2 SYGVNS. The V gene lost 6 bases and the J gene lost 5 bases, with 13 bases spanning the gap. The CDR3 runs to 13 residues. DNA of the CDR3: TGTGCCAGCAGCGCCAGGGGCATTACTGAAGCTTTCTTT. Amino acids: CASSARGITEAFF.

This chain uses TRBV28 with TRBJ2-7; TRBD1 matches at 8 bases. The length of the CDR3 is 14 residues. After removal of 4 bases from V and 2 bases from J, the junction contained 4 bases not matched to a gene. CDR1 is MDHEN and CDR2 is SYDVKM in the germline V gene. CDR3 amino acids: CASSSGQGAYEQYF. The CDR3 nucleotides are TGTGCCAGCAGTTCCGGACAGGGAGCCTACGAGCAGTACTTC.

The DNA for the CDR3 is TGTGCCAGCAGCCAAGATCGAGCCTCTAAGCAGTACTTC. Amino acids: CASSQDRASKQYF. The chain couples TRBV14 to TRBJ2-7; no definite D call. The CDR3 extends over 13 amino acids. Germline V gives CDR1 SGHDN, CDR2 FVKESK. Between the trimmed V and J ends, which lost 0 bases and 8 bases, there was a span of 11 bases.

The chain couples TRBV11-2 to TRBJ2-1, with TRBD2 identical over 7 bases. J was trimmed by 3 bases and V by 0 bases; bases with no gene match: 2. The CDR3 spans 15 residues. Germline CDR1 and CDR2: SGHAT and FQNNGV. The CDR3 region is CASSLDPSGYNEQFF. The CDR3 DNA reads as TGTGCCAGCAGCTTAGACCCTAGCGGCTACAATGAGCAGTTCTTC. Full variable domain (outside the CDR3, taken from reference TRBV11-2 and TRBJ2-1): EAGVAQSPRYKIIEKRQSVAFWCNPISGHATLYWYQQILGQGPKLLIQFQNNGVVDDSQLPKDRFSAERLKGVDSTLKIQPAKLEDSAVYLCASSLDPSGYNEQFFGPGTRLTVL.